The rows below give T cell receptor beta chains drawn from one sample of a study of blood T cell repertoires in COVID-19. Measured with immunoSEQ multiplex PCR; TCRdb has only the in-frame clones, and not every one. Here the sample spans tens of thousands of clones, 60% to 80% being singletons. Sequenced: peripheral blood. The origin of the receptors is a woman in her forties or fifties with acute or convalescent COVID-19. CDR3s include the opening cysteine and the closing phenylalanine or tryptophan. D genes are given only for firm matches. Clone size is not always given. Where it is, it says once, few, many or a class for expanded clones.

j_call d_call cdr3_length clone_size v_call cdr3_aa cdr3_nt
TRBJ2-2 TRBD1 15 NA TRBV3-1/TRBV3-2 CASSSRQGYTGELFF TGTGCCAGCAGCTCCCGACAGGGGTACACCGGGGAGCTGTTTTTT
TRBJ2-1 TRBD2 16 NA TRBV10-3 CAISEGLAGAYNEQFF TGTGCCATCAGTGAGGGACTAGCGGGGGCATACAATGAGCAGTTCTTC
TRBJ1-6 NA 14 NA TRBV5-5 CASSLRQGESPLHF TGTGCCAGCAGCTTGAGGCAGGGCGAATCACCCCTCCACTTT
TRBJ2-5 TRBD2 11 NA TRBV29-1 CSVRERGALYF TGCAGCGTTAGGGAGCGGGGGGCTTTGTACTTC
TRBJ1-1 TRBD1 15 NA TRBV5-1 CASSSTGGRGTEAFF TGCGCCAGCAGCTCGACAGGGGGCCGCGGCACTGAAGCTTTCTTT
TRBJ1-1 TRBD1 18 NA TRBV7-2 CASSLGLGQGRAITEAFF TGTGCCAGCAGCTTAGGCCTCGGACAGGGGAGGGCGATCACTGAAGCTTTCTTT
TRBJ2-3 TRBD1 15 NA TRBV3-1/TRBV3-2 CASSQEQGVTDTQYF TGTGCCAGCAGCCAGGAACAGGGGGTTACAGATACGCAGTATTTT
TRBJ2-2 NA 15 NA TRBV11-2 CASSRGRVDTGELFF TGTGCCAGCAGCAGAGGCCGGGTGGACACCGGGGAGCTGTTTTTT
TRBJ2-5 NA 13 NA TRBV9 CASSARLRETQYF TGTGCCAGCAGCGCCCGACTGAGAGAGACCCAGTACTTC
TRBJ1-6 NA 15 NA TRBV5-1 CASSLLEGRHSPLHF TGCGCCAGCAGCTTGTTGGAGGGGAGGCATTCACCCCTCCACTTT
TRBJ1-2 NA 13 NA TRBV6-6 CASRNQNNYGYTF TGTGCCAGCAGGAATCAGAACAACTATGGCTACACCTTC
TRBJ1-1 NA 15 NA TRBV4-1 CASSLFHRANTEAFF TGCGCCAGCAGCCTCTTCCACAGAGCTAACACTGAAGCTTTCTTT
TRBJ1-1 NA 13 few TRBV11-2 CASSSGANTEAFF TGTGCCAGCAGCTCAGGGGCGAACACTGAAGCTTTCTTT
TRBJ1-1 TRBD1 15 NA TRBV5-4 CASSLGRGMNTEAFF TGTGCCAGCAGCTTGGGCAGGGGGATGAACACTGAAGCTTTCTTT
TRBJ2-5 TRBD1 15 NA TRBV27 CASSPYRGLEETQYF TGTGCCAGCAGTCCCTACAGGGGGCTGGAAGAGACCCAGTACTTC
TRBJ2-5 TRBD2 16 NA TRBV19 CASTPRSGGPEETQYF TGTGCCAGCACCCCTCGGAGCGGGGGGCCCGAAGAGACCCAGTACTTC
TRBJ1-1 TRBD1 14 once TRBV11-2 CASSYYTGETEAFF TGTGCCAGCAGCTATTATACAGGGGAAACTGAAGCTTTCTTT
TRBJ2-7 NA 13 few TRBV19 CASSIDGAGEQYF TGTGCCAGTAGTATAGATGGAGCGGGCGAGCAGTACTTC
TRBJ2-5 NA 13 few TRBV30 CAWSQGGQETQYF TGTGCCTGGAGCCAGGGTGGACAAGAGACCCAGTACTTC
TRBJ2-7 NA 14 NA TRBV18 CASSLAGASYEQYF TGTGCCAGCTCACTTGCGGGGGCATCCTACGAGCAGTACTTC
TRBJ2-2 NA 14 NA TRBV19 CASSLGQNTGELFF TGTGCCAGTAGTCTGGGACAGAACACCGGGGAGCTGTTTTTT
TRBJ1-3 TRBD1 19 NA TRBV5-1 CASSPGQVGGPSSGNTIYF TGCGCCAGCAGCCCCGGACAGGTCGGGGGACCAAGCTCTGGAAACACCATATATTTT
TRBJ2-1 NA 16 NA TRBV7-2 CASSPRQADMYNEQFF TGTGCCAGCAGCCCGCGACAGGCGGACATGTACAATGAGCAGTTCTTC
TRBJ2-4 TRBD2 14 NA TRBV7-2 CASSFQRGRDIQYF TGTGCCAGCAGTTTCCAGCGGGGGCGGGACATTCAGTACTTC
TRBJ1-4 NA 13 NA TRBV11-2 CASRRGWGEKLFF TGTGCCAGCCGCCGGGGGTGGGGAGAAAAACTGTTTTTT
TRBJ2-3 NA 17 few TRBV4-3 CASSPYPRDLRTDTQYF TGCGCCAGCAGCCCCTACCCCCGGGACTTGCGCACAGATACGCAGTATTTT
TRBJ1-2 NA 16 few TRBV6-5 CASSYGWGPQAYGYTF TGTGCCAGCAGTTACGGTTGGGGGCCTCAAGCCTATGGCTACACCTTC
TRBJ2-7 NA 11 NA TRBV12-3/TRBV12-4 CASSLNREQYF TGTGCCAGCAGTTTAAACCGGGAGCAGTACTTC
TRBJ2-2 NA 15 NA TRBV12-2 CASRLDHRAAGELFF TGTGCAAGTCGCTTAGATCACAGGGCCGCCGGGGAGCTGTTTTTT
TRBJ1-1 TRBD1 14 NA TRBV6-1 CASSDPTGGTEAFF TGTGCCAGCAGTGACCCCACAGGGGGCACTGAAGCTTTCTTT
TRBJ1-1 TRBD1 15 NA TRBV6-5 CASSSTYRGHTEAFF TGTGCCAGCAGTTCCACCTACAGGGGTCATACTGAAGCTTTCTTT
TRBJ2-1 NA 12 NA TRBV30 CAWSRVVGEQFF TGTGCCTGGAGCAGGGTCGTCGGTGAGCAGTTCTTC
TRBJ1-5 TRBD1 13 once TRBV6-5 CASSQGARQPQHF TGTGCCAGCAGTCAGGGGGCGAGACAGCCCCAGCATTTT
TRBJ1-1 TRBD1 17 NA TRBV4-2 CASSQPPDRGADTEAFF TGTGCCAGCAGCCAACCCCCGGACAGGGGGGCGGACACTGAAGCTTTCTTT
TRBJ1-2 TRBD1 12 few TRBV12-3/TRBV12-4 CASMQTGPGYTF TGTGCCAGCATGCAGACAGGGCCGGGCTACACCTTC
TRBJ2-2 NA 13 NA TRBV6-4 CASRGANTGELFF TGTGCCAGCCGCGGGGCGAACACCGGGGAGCTGTTTTTT
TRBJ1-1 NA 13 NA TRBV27 CASSLSGFTEAFF TGTGCCAGCAGTTTGTCAGGGTTCACTGAAGCTTTCTTT
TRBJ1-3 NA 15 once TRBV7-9 CASRPTGGYGNTIYF TGTGCCAGCAGACCCACCGGGGGTTATGGAAACACCATATATTTT
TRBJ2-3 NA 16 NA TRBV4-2 CASSQVKKGSTDTQYF TGTGCCAGCAGCCAAGTGAAAAAGGGGAGCACAGATACGCAGTATTTT
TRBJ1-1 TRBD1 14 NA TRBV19 CASSVLKQGTEAFF TGTGCCAGTAGTGTCCTGAAACAGGGGACTGAAGCTTTCTTT
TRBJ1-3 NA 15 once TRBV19 CASSVSHEAGNTIYF TGTGCCAGTAGTGTTTCACATGAGGCTGGAAACACCATATATTTT